Each of the 16 T cell receptor beta chains below was sequenced from the same sample in a study of T cell changes during pregnancy in multiple sclerosis. Measured with immunoSEQ multiplex PCR; TCRdb has only the in-frame clones, and not every one. The sample includes about 40,000 clones, around nine tenths of them seen just once. The specimen was peripheral blood, collected before pregnancy. These receptors originate from a female donor with multiple sclerosis, enrolled in a pregnancy study.

This chain links TRBV27 with TRBJ2-5; 7 bases are shared with TRBD2. With 8 bases clipped from V and 4 bases from J, the junction kept 7 bases outside the gene matches. Germline lookup yields CDR1 MNHEY and CDR2 SMNVEV (reference sequence). The CDR3 spans 13 residues. CDR3 DNA: TGTGCCAGCGCCGGGAGGAAAGGAGAGACCCAGTACTTC. It encodes CASAGRKGETQYF.

This clone turned up a few times. This rearrangement joins TRBV27 to TRBJ2-7; possibly TRBD2 for D (5 bases). Trimming left V 3 bases short and J 3 bases short, with 9 bases between. This CDR3 spans 13 amino acids. The germline CDR1 and CDR2 sequences are MNHEY and SMNVEV (reference sequence). The CDR3 loop is CASSLQRSYEQYF. Here the CDR3 DNA reads TGTGCCAGCAGTTTGCAGCGGAGCTACGAGCAGTACTTC.

The gene calls are TRBV19 and TRBJ2-4; possible D gene TRBD1, 5 bases. The CDR3 has 15 residues. V lost 6 bases, J lost 8 bases, and 20 bases lay in between. The germline V gene has CDR1 LNHDA and CDR2 SQIVND (reference sequence). The CDR3 protein is CASSSSTEMDDIQYF. In DNA, the CDR3 is TGTGCCAGTAGCTCATCGACAGAGATGGATGACATTCAGTACTTC.

This sequence joins TRBV28 and TRBJ1-5; a weak D match, TRBD1 (5 bases). This CDR3 comprises 15 residues. The V and J ends lost 5 bases and 2 bases respectively, with 13 bases between them. Germline loops: CDR1 MDHEN, CDR2 SYDVKM. Here the CDR3 DNA reads TGTGCCAGCAGTGGAGGGGTTGCGGGCAATCAGCCCCAGCATTTT. Its translation: CASSGGVAGNQPQHF.

The chain employs TRBV29-1 and TRBJ1-2; weak D call: TRBD1 (6 bases). Germline CDR1 is SQVTM and CDR2 is ANQGSEA. Trimming took off 6 bases at V and 1 base at J, with 12 bases between the two ends. The CDR3 has 13 amino acids. The DNA of the CDR3 is TGCAGCGTCGGTCGACAGGTTAACTATGGCTACACCTTC. This sequence encodes CSVGRQVNYGYTF.

The chain combines TRBV2 with TRBJ1-5; possibly TRBD1 for D (6 bases). CDR1 is SNHLY, CDR2 FYNNEI, per germline. This CDR3 is built from 14 residues. Trimming took off 2 bases at V and 7 bases at J, with 12 bases between the two ends. CDR3 nucleotides: TGTGCCAGCAGTGAAACAGGGAAGCAGCAGCCCCAGCATTTT. It yields the protein CASSETGKQQPQHF.

The chain has TRBV6-5 and TRBJ2-3, with 9 bases aligning to TRBD2. Looked up from germline, CDR1 is MNHEY and CDR2 is SVGAGI. V lost 2 bases to trimming and J lost 4 bases; unmatched junction nucleotides: 7. The CDR3 totals 16 residues. CDR3 in DNA: TGTGCCAGCAGTTACGTTTTAGCGGGAGATTCAGATACGCAGTATTTT. As protein: CASSYVLAGDSDTQYF.

This clone was counted once. The genes are TRBV7-2 and TRBJ1-1; the match to TRBD1 covers 8 bases. V shed 3 bases, J shed 0 bases, and the junction held 9 bases outside the gene matches. Germline CDR1 and CDR2: SGHTA and FQGNSA. This CDR3 comprises 17 residues. In nucleotides, the CDR3 is TGTGCCAGCAGCTTGGGCGGGACAGGCGCGATGAACACTGAAGCTTTCTTT. Translating gives CASSLGGTGAMNTEAFF.

The chain recombines TRBV7-2 with TRBJ2-3; D gene unclear. This CDR3 region has 14 residues. Germline CDR1 SGHTA, CDR2 FQGNSA. The ends were cut back, 1 base at V and 0 bases at J, with 5 bases in the middle. This CDR3 is CASSLVDSTDTQYF. CDR3 DNA: TGTGCCAGCAGCTTAGTAGATAGCACAGATACGCAGTATTTT.

The V gene is TRBV6-1, the J gene TRBJ1-5, with 7 bases lining up with TRBD1. CDR1 MNHNS and CDR2 SASEGT come from the germline V gene. The CDR3 is 14 amino acids. Germline trimming cut 4 bases from V and 4 bases from J; bases unmatched to any gene: 4. The CDR3 here is CASSGGQANQPQHF. For the CDR3, the DNA is TGTGCCAGCAGTGGTGGACAGGCGAATCAGCCCCAGCATTTT.

The V gene is TRBV7-9, the J gene TRBJ1-4; 7 bases are a match to TRBD1. The germline CDR1 and CDR2 sequences are SEHNR and FQNEAQ (reference sequence). Losses at the gene ends were 3 bases for V and 11 bases for J; bases not matched to a gene: 6. This CDR3 region has 13 residues. The CDR3 DNA reads as TGTGCCAGCAGCTTTCCGGGACAGCCGAAACTGTTTTTT. Translation gives CASSFPGQPKLFF.

This clone was detected once. The rearrangement uses TRBV5-6 and TRBJ2-3; 9 bases match TRBD2. The CDR3 loop spans 17 amino acids. V was pared by 0 bases and J by 8 bases, with 13 bases of the junction left unmatched. Germline-derived CDR1 and CDR2 are SGHDT and YYEEEE. The CDR3 DNA sequence: TGTGCCAGCAGCTTGGCCAGTGGCCTAGCGGGAATAGGTACGCAGTATTTT. Translated, it gives CASSLASGLAGIGTQYF.

The chain carries TRBV5-6 and TRBJ1-1; no definite D call. The CDR3 has 14 amino acids. Germline V gene data show CDR1 as SGHDT and CDR2 as YYEEEE. V dropped 7 bases and J dropped 1 base, with 14 bases sitting between them. The CDR3 protein is CASSVRPGNTEAFF. DNA of the CDR3: TGTGCCAGCTCCGTCCGCCCGGGGAACACTGAAGCTTTCTTT. The variable domain in full, with the rest retrieved from reference TRBV5-6 and TRBJ1-1, is DAGVTQSPTHLIKTRGQQVTLRCSPKSGHDTVSWYQQALGQGPQFIFQYYEEEERQRGNFPDRFSGHQFPNYSSELNVNALLLGDSALYLCASSVRPGNTEAFFGQGTRLTVV.

This clone was counted a single time. The rearrangement uses TRBV30 and TRBJ2-1; 9 bases are shared with TRBD2. CDR3 size: 18 residues. Germline values: CDR1 GTSNPN, CDR2 SVGIG (reference sequence). The junction had 15 bases not matched to a gene; V was cut back by 2 bases and J by 4 bases. CDR3 region: CAWSSSSSLAGNYNEQFF. The CDR3 DNA reads TGTGCCTGGAGTTCCTCAAGTTCCCTAGCGGGGAATTACAATGAGCAGTTCTTC.

The chain's CDR3 is CASRAGSNEKLFF. In nucleotides, the CDR3 is TGTGCCAGCAGGGCGGGATCTAATGAAAAACTGTTTTTT. V and J are TRBV2 and TRBJ1-4; D is unclear. The V gene's germline CDR1 is SNHLY and CDR2 FYNNEI. The CDR3 has 13 amino acids. Trimming removed 6 bases from V and 3 bases from J, with 8 bases in between.

The chain uses TRBV11-2 and TRBJ2-3; possibly TRBD2 for D (6 bases). The CDR3 covers 16 residues. CDR1 and CDR2 (germline): SGHAT, FQNNGV. Between the trimmed V and J ends, which lost 6 bases and 2 bases, there was a span of 18 bases. The CDR3 coding sequence is TGTGCCAGCAGGCCCTTTCAGGCGGGATCCACAGATACGCAGTATTTT. Its translation is CASRPFQAGSTDTQYF.